The source of this T cell receptor (beta chain) is a study of T cells after yellow fever vaccination. A single record per CDR3 protein comes from TCRdb applying MiXCR to the 5' RACE reads. The sample comprises tens of thousands of distinct CDR3 sequences, approximately 4.8% of which are singletons, and around 40% rests with the top ten. CDR1 SGHRS and CDR2 YFSETQ come from the germline V gene. The CDR3 loop spans 14 amino acids. V lost 7 bases and J lost 0, with 13 bases in between. The sample holds many counts of this clonotype. Study results and caveats: The secondary response was weaker, and its peak arrived faster, on day 5 versus 15. Subsequent to the booster, the majority of primary-vaccination clones reappeared (around 95% CD4, approximately 85% CD8).

This sequence was found in a man between 18 and 35 years old who received the YFV17D yellow fever vaccine. The sample was PBMCs, either bulk or a sorted T-cell subset (CD4+, CD8+, memory, or dextramer-sorted; not recorded which), taken on the day of the yellow fever booster vaccination. The rearrangement uses TRBV5-1 and TRBJ1-1; D remains ambiguous. The CDR3 DNA sequence: TGCGCCAGCGGTGGGATTGGGGTGAACACTGAAGCTTTCTTT. Residues: CASGGIGVNTEAFF.